This passage covers 24 T cell receptor beta chains from one sample sequenced in a study of shared clonotypes between healthy human individuals. Only in-frame clones appear in the TCRdb table, and some are missing; sequencing was by immunoSEQ multiplex PCR. Of some 550,000 clones in the sample, around 97% are singletons; the top ten hold about 0.057%. Sequencing was performed on naive CD4+ T cells sorted from blood. Documented subset: CD45RA+ positively selected. Source of these receptors: a woman aged 30 to 39 in good health.

The rearrangement joins TRBV10-1 to TRBJ2-3; 10 positions agree with TRBD2. Trimming took 6 bases from V and 6 from J; bases not matched to a gene: 9. CDR1 and CDR2 (germline): WNHNN, SYGVQD (reference sequence). The CDR3 has 15 amino acids. CDR3 DNA sequence: TGCGCCAGCAGCTCTAGCGGGAGAGATTCGGATACGCAGTATTTT. It specifies CASSSSGRDSDTQYF.

The J gene is TRBJ2-5, the V gene TRBV15; the D gene is possibly TRBD1 (6 bases). This CDR3 comprises 15 residues. V shed 1 base and J shed 2 bases, with 11 bases lying between them. Germline CDR1 reads LNHNV; CDR2 reads YYDKDF (reference sequence). CDR3 region: CATSRVRTAQETQYF. The CDR3 coding sequence is TGTGCCACCAGCAGAGTTCGGACAGCTCAAGAGACCCAGTACTTC.

The V call is TRBV18, the J call TRBJ2-5; TRBD1 agrees at 10 bases. The trim removed 4 bases at V and 2 bases at J, leaving 10 bases unmatched. This CDR3 contains 17 residues. Germline V gene lookup returns CDR1 KGHSH and CDR2 LQKENI. The CDR3 is CASSHTRDRGGQETQYF. Here the CDR3 DNA reads TGTGCCAGCTCACACACCCGGGACAGGGGTGGTCAAGAGACCCAGTACTTC.

J is TRBJ2-1 and V is TRBV4-1; TRBD2 matches 12 bases. The V gene end was trimmed by 0 bases and the J gene end by 3 bases; junction bases not matched to a gene: 3. The CDR3 covers 17 residues. Germline loops: CDR1 MGHRA, CDR2 YSYEKL. Here the CDR3 DNA reads TGCGCCAGCAGCCAAGAAGGACTAGCGGGGATCTACAATGAGCAGTTCTTC. This translates into CASSQEGLAGIYNEQFF.

The chain couples TRBV18 to TRBJ2-7; 7 bases match TRBD1. Germline CDR1 is KGHSH and CDR2 is LQKENI. The ends lost 5 bases at V and 4 bases at J; junction bases unmatched: 2. This CDR3 contains 12 residues. The CDR3, as DNA: TGTGCCAGCTCAACGACAGGGTACGAGCAGTACTTC. Protein sequence: CASSTTGYEQYF.

The chain joins TRBV4-1 to TRBJ1-1; no clear D gene. The CDR3 consists of 14 residues. Looked up from germline, CDR1 is MGHRA and CDR2 is YSYEKL. V gave up 0 bases and J gave up 0 bases, with 5 bases separating them. The CDR3 nucleotides read TGCGCCAGCAGCCAAGATTGGGTGAACACTGAAGCTTTCTTT. Its translation is CASSQDWVNTEAFF.

The CDR3: CASSQGQGAYNEQFF. CDR3 in DNA: TGTGCCAGCAGCCAAGGACAGGGGGCATACAATGAGCAGTTCTTC. This chain connects TRBV6-1 to TRBJ2-1, with TRBD1 identical over 11 bases. The CDR3 consists of 15 residues. Losses at the gene ends were 6 bases for V and 4 bases for J; bases not matched to a gene: 5. Germline CDR1 MNHNS, CDR2 SASEGT.

The sample holds one count of this clone. The chain recombines TRBV29-1 with TRBJ1-1; TRBD1 might be the D (6 bases). Germline loops: CDR1 SQVTM, CDR2 ANQGSEA. The CDR3 totals 14 residues. V gave up 5 bases and J gave up 3 bases, with 16 bases separating them. DNA for the CDR3: TGCAGCGTTAAATCAGGGGCGGAGGACACTGAAGCTTTCTTT. It encodes CSVKSGAEDTEAFF.

The chain employs TRBV19 and TRBJ2-1; 12 nucleotides match TRBD2. The CDR3 sequence is 18 residues long. V was clipped by 0 bases and J by 6 bases; unmatched bases: 9. Germline CDR1 and CDR2: LNHDA and SQIVND (reference sequence). CDR3: CASSIDSSLAGGSNEQFF. The CDR3 nucleotides read TGTGCCAGTAGTATAGATAGTTCTCTAGCGGGAGGGAGCAATGAGCAGTTCTTC. Based on the CDR3 plus reference TRBV19 and TRBJ2-1, the full variable domain is DGGITQSPKYLFRKEGQNVTLSCEQNLNHDAMYWYRQDPGQGLRLIYYSQIVNDFQKGDIAEGYSVSREKKESFPLTVTSAQKNPTAFYLCASSIDSSLAGGSNEQFFGPGTRLTVL.

This chain connects TRBV27 to TRBJ1-5; tentative D call: TRBD1 (5 bases). Looked up from germline, CDR1 is MNHEY and CDR2 is SMNVEV (reference sequence). V shed 8 bases and J shed 3 bases, with 11 bases lying between them. The CDR3 sequence is 13 residues long. CDR3 DNA sequence: TGTGCCAGCGGAGACAGTTCCAATCAGCCCCAGCATTTT. Its translation: CASGDSSNQPQHF.

The chain has TRBV6-1 and TRBJ1-5; D is undetermined. The CDR3 has 12 amino acids. Germline CDR1 is MNHNS and CDR2 is SASEGT. The V end lost 6 bases, the J end lost 5 bases, and 8 bases lay between the germline ends. The CDR3 DNA follows: TGTGCCAGCAGGGTTGTAGATCAGCCCCAGCATTTT. As protein: CASRVVDQPQHF.

V is TRBV5-6 and J is TRBJ2-5; tentative D call: TRBD1 (5 bases). V dropped 5 bases and J dropped 7 bases, with 18 bases sitting between them. CDR1 and CDR2 from the germline V gene are SGHDT and YYEEEE. This CDR3 spans 14 amino acids. DNA of the CDR3: TGTGCCAGCAGTTTCACAGATTGGGGCGGGACCCAGTACTTC. Protein: CASSFTDWGGTQYF.

The chain recombines TRBV9 with TRBJ2-1; D is unclear. CDR1 is SGDLS and CDR2 is YYNGEE in the germline V gene. V was trimmed by 2 bases and J by 0 bases, leaving 18 bases between them. The CDR3 has 18 residues. The CDR3 loop reads CASSVGPGFYGSYNEQFF. CDR3 bases: TGTGCCAGCAGCGTCGGACCAGGTTTTTACGGCTCCTACAATGAGCAGTTCTTC.

This rearrangement joins TRBV4-1 to TRBJ1-1; the match to TRBD1 covers 7 bases. The length of the CDR3 is 14 residues. V dropped 2 bases and J dropped 1; count of bases not matched to a gene: 1. In germline, CDR1 is MGHRA, CDR2 YSYEKL. The CDR3 region is CASSQNRGNTEAFF. CDR3 nucleotides: TGCGCCAGCAGCCAAAACAGGGGGAACACTGAAGCTTTCTTT.

This clone has a single count. J is TRBJ2-7 and V is TRBV7-3; 8 positions agree with TRBD2. V lost 4 bases to trimming and J lost 5 bases; unmatched junction nucleotides: 13. The CDR3 runs to 16 residues. Germline values: CDR1 SGHTA, CDR2 FQGTGA. CDR3 DNA: TGTGCCAGCAGCTCTACCTGGGGAGCGGGAGTCCACGAGCAGTACTTC. It encodes CASSSTWGAGVHEQYF. Full variable domain (missing parts from reference TRBV7-3 and TRBJ2-7): GAGVSQTPSNKVTEKGKYVELRCDPISGHTALYWYRQSLGQGPEFLIYFQGTGAADDSGLPNDRFFAVRPEGSVSTLKIQRTERGDSAVYLCASSSTWGAGVHEQYFGPGTRLTVT.

V usage is TRBV5-6 and J usage is TRBJ2-2, with D unresolved. V was trimmed by 4 bases and J by 3 bases, leaving 16 bases between them. The CDR3 consists of 16 residues. CDR1 is SGHDT and CDR2 is YYEEEE in the germline V gene. CDR3 nucleotides: TGTGCCAGCAGCCGCGAACCACTTCTGGACACCGGGGAGCTGTTTTTT. This translates into CASSREPLLDTGELFF.

The chain is built from TRBV19 and TRBJ2-7; 7 bases line up with TRBD1. CDR3 length: 14 residues. The J segment lost 3 bases and the V segment lost 3 bases, leaving 5 bases of the junction unmatched. Germline CDR1 is LNHDA and CDR2 is SQIVND (reference sequence). CDR3 in DNA: TGTGCCAGTAGTATCGGGACAGAGGACTACGAGCAGTACTTC. Translating gives CASSIGTEDYEQYF.

The gene calls are TRBV5-8 and TRBJ2-5; D gene ambiguous. Germline CDR1 SGHTS, CDR2 YDEGEE. This CDR3 is built from 14 residues. Trimming took off 0 bases at V and 4 bases at J, with 10 bases between the two ends. The CDR3 loop is CASSLVGGRETQYF. The CDR3 region has the DNA TGTGCCAGCAGCTTGGTAGGTGGCCGAGAGACCCAGTACTTC.

The chain couples TRBV10-3 to TRBJ2-1; 13 bases fit TRBD2. Trimming took 4 bases from V and 7 from J; bases not matched to a gene: 4. The CDR3 is 15 residues long. Germline V gene sequence: CDR1 ENHRY, CDR2 SYGVKD. The CDR3 here is CAISGWTSGSNEQFF. The CDR3 DNA sequence: TGTGCCATCAGTGGCTGGACTAGCGGGAGTAATGAGCAGTTCTTC.

This clone was counted once. The chain uses TRBV25-1 and TRBJ2-2, with a possible D match to TRBD2 (5 bases). With 6 bases removed from V and 4 bases from J, the gap between germline ends came to 12 bases. The CDR3 is 14 residues long. Germline V gives CDR1 MGHDK, CDR2 SYGVNS. The CDR3 DNA reads TGTGCCAGCAGCTCCGAGAGCGGCACCGGGGAGCTGTTTTTT. Its protein is CASSSESGTGELFF. Full variable domain (missing parts from reference TRBV25-1 and TRBJ2-2): EADIYQTPRYLVIGTGKKITLECSQTMGHDKMYWYQQDPGMELHLIHYSYGVNSTEKGDLSSESTVSRIRTEHFPLTLESARPSHTSQYLCASSSESGTGELFFGEGSRLTVL.

The V gene is TRBV19, the J gene TRBJ2-3; D gene unclear. In germline, CDR1 is LNHDA, CDR2 SQIVND (reference sequence). The CDR3 runs to 14 residues. The V gene lost 6 bases and the J gene lost 1 base, with 11 bases spanning the gap. CDR3 sequence reads: CASRSGPGTDTQYF. CDR3 nucleotides: TGTGCCAGTAGAAGTGGACCGGGCACAGATACGCAGTATTTT.

The rearrangement joins TRBV19 to TRBJ2-7; TRBD2 is a possible D gene (5 bases). V was cut by 3 bases and J by 0 bases, with 9 bases left in between. This CDR3 region has 14 residues. Per the germline V gene, CDR1 is LNHDA and CDR2 is SQIVND (reference sequence). In nucleotides, the CDR3 is TGTGCCAGTAGTATTGAGGGCCTCTCCTACGAGCAGTACTTC. Residues: CASSIEGLSYEQYF.

The chain is built from TRBV28 and TRBJ2-6; D is perhaps TRBD1 or TRBD2 (5 bases each). Germline assignment: CDR1 MDHEN and CDR2 SYDVKM. The germline V and J ends were trimmed by 10 bases and 1 base, with 17 bases remaining between them. CDR3 length: 16 amino acids. As DNA, the CDR3 is TGTGCCACCGCGGCAGGGAGAGTGTCTGGGGCCAACGTCCTGACTTTC. Its protein product is CATAAGRVSGANVLTF.

V gene TRBV7-2 combines with J gene TRBJ2-5; 9 nucleotides align to TRBD2. V gave up 4 bases and J gave up 5 bases; unmatched junction bases: 11. Germline CDR1 reads SGHTA; CDR2 reads FQGNSA. The CDR3 covers 16 residues. In nucleotides, the CDR3 is TGTGCCAGCAGCTACCATAGCGGGAGTGGGGGTGAGACCCAGTACTTC. The encoded protein is CASSYHSGSGGETQYF.